This entry lists 25 T cell receptor beta chains sequenced from one sample in a study of blood T cell repertoires in COVID-19. Sequencing used immunoSEQ multiplex PCR; TCRdb keeps in-frame clones, though not all of them. The data show 200,000 or so clones, around four fifths seen once. Sample: peripheral blood. All receptors derive from a woman in her twenties or thirties with acute or convalescent COVID-19.

V gene TRBV5-6 combines with J gene TRBJ2-1, with D possibly being TRBD2 (5 bases). The CDR3 sequence is 13 residues long. V gave up 3 bases and J gave up 7 bases, with 11 bases separating them. CDR1 and CDR2 from the germline V gene are SGHDT and YYEEEE. The CDR3 nucleotides read TGTGCCAGCAGCTACAGACCGGGGAATGAGCAGTTCTTC. It is translated as CASSYRPGNEQFF.

This clone was counted between two and nine times. CDR3 amino acids: CASRSWSSGRTGELFF. DNA of the CDR3: TGTGCCAGCAGGAGCTGGTCCAGCGGGAGAACCGGGGAGCTGTTTTTT. The chain carries TRBV27 and TRBJ2-2; 8 bases match TRBD2. CDR3 length equals 16 residues. V was clipped by 6 bases and J by 5 bases; unmatched bases: 11. Germline CDR1 and CDR2: MNHEY and SMNVEV (reference sequence).

The chain's CDR3 is CAISEQGAYEQYF. CDR3 DNA sequence: TGTGCCATCAGTGAACAGGGCGCCTACGAGCAGTACTTC. The rearrangement links TRBV10-3 to TRBJ2-7, with D perhaps TRBD1 (6 bases). CDR1 is ENHRY, CDR2 SYGVKD, per germline. Trimming shortened V by 3 bases and J by 2 bases, and 8 bases separated the two germline ends. There are 13 residues in the CDR3.

The chain links TRBV3-1 (or the pseudogene TRBV3-2) to TRBJ1-2, with a possible D match to TRBD1 (5 bases). The ends were cut back, 0 bases at V and 7 bases at J, with 9 bases in the middle. The CDR3 is 13 amino acids. Germline CDR1 LGHDT, CDR2 YNNKEL (reference sequence). CDR3 sequence: CASSQEGRGGYTF. CDR3 in DNA: TGTGCCAGCAGCCAAGAAGGAAGGGGTGGCTACACCTTC.

This chain uses TRBV28 with TRBJ2-3; 8 nucleotides match TRBD2. Trimming removed 6 bases from V and 0 bases from J; junction bases left unmatched: 5. CDR1 and CDR2 from the germline V gene are MDHEN and SYDVKM. This CDR3 has 15 amino acids. CDR3 amino acids: CASSPRGGSTDTQYF. CDR3 DNA: TGTGCCAGCAGCCCTCGGGGGGGGAGCACAGATACGCAGTATTTT. Drawing the rest from reference TRBV28 and TRBJ2-3, the complete variable domain is DVKVTQSSRYLVKRTGEKVFLECVQDMDHENMFWYRQDPGLGLRLIYFSYDVKMKEKGDIPEGYSVSREKKERFSLILESASTNQTSMYLCASSPRGGSTDTQYFGPGTRLTVL.

This clone was detected a few times. This chain uses TRBV12-3 or TRBV12-4 with TRBJ1-2, with D tentatively TRBD1 (6 bases). The CDR3 runs to 11 residues. V was trimmed by 5 bases and J by 8 bases, leaving 9 bases between them. CDR3 sequence (DNA): TGTGCCAGCAGTCAGGGGAGCGGCTACACCTTC. This gives the protein CASSQGSGYTF.

The chain links TRBV6-5 to TRBJ1-3; D not certain. The CDR3 covers 15 residues. CDR1 and CDR2 (germline): MNHEY, SVGAGI. V was trimmed by 6 bases and J by 10 bases, leaving 22 bases between them. CDR3 amino acids: CASSQDGLSEVTIYF. CDR3 in DNA: TGTGCCAGCAGCCAAGACGGTCTCTCTGAGGTGACCATATATTTT.

DNA for the CDR3: TGCGCCAGCAGCGAAGGGAGGGGCACTGAAGCTTTCTTT. Translated: CASSEGRGTEAFF. The chain joins TRBV5-1 to TRBJ1-1, with D perhaps TRBD1 (5 bases). The V gene's germline CDR1 is SGHRS and CDR2 YFSETQ. Trimming pared 4 bases from V and 4 bases from J, leaving 11 bases between. CDR3 length: 13 residues.

The V and J genes are TRBV6-5 and TRBJ1-3; 7 bases map to TRBD1. Germline V gene lookup returns CDR1 MNHEY and CDR2 SVGAGI. The CDR3 is made up of 16 amino acids. V was clipped by 4 bases and J by 2 bases; unmatched bases: 8. The CDR3 DNA follows: TGTGCCAGCAGTTTTTCGGAGGGGGCCGCTGGAAACACCATATATTTT. Translating it yields CASSFSEGAAGNTIYF.

This sequence joins TRBV7-2 and TRBJ2-7, with D tentatively TRBD1 (6 bases). The germline CDR1 and CDR2 sequences are SGHTA and FQGNSA. The V and J ends lost 1 base and 3 bases respectively, with 10 bases between them. The length of the CDR3 is 14 residues. The DNA for the CDR3 is TGTGCCAGCAGCTTAGGGACAGCGAACTACGAGCAGTACTTC. This gives the protein CASSLGTANYEQYF.

The chain combines TRBV3-1 (or the pseudogene TRBV3-2) with TRBJ2-7, with TRBD2 matching 7 bases. The germline V gene has CDR1 LGHDT and CDR2 YNNKEL (reference sequence). After removal of 0 bases from V and 4 bases from J, the junction contained 3 bases not matched to a gene. CDR3 size: 14 residues. The CDR3 DNA reads as TGTGCCAGCAGCCAAGATTACGGGGGGTACGAGCAGTACTTC. Amino acids: CASSQDYGGYEQYF.

DNA for the CDR3: TGTGCCAGCAGTCTCCGGGACAGCCCTCATGCCACGCAGTATTTT. Translating gives CASSLRDSPHATQYF. The gene calls are TRBV28 and TRBJ2-3, with TRBD1 matching 7 bases. The CDR3 loop spans 15 amino acids. J lost 9 bases, V lost 5 bases, and 14 bases had no gene match. Germline loops: CDR1 MDHEN, CDR2 SYDVKM.

The chain carries TRBV28 and TRBJ2-1, with TRBD2 matching over 7 bases. From germline, CDR1 is MDHEN and CDR2 SYDVKM. Unmatched junction bases numbered 8, after V lost 4 bases and J lost 5 bases. This CDR3 region has 15 residues. This CDR3 reads CASSSWDYLNNEQFF. CDR3 coding DNA: TGTGCCAGCAGTTCATGGGACTACCTCAACAATGAGCAGTTCTTC.

The CDR3 is CATSDLLGGAKNTIYF. CDR3 nucleotide sequence: TGTGCCACCAGTGATTTGCTGGGGGGGGCTAAAAACACCATATATTTT. The chain recombines TRBV24-1 with TRBJ1-3, with D perhaps TRBD1 (6 bases). From germline, CDR1 is KGHDR and CDR2 SFDVKD. There are 16 residues in the CDR3. V was clipped by 0 bases and J by 6 bases, with 14 bases between them.

The rearrangement links TRBV11-1 to TRBJ1-6, with 9 nucleotides matching TRBD1. The V gene's germline CDR1 is SGHAT and CDR2 FQDESV (reference sequence). Trimming took 6 bases from V and 8 from J; bases not matched to a gene: 5. This CDR3 is built from 14 residues. The CDR3 reads CASRQDRGDSPLHF. CDR3 DNA: TGTGCCAGCAGACAAGACAGGGGGGATTCACCCCTCCACTTT. The full variable domain, with the rest looked up from reference TRBV11-1 and TRBJ1-6, is EAEVAQSPRYKITEKSQAVAFWCDPISGHATLYWYRQILGQGPELLVQFQDESVVDDSQLPKDRFSAERLKGVDSTLKIQPAELGDSAMYLCASRQDRGDSPLHFGNGTRLTVT.

The chain carries TRBV7-6 and TRBJ1-4; D call uncertain. Germline loops: CDR1 SGHVS, CDR2 FNYEAQ. This CDR3 has 13 residues. Trimming took off 1 base at V and 8 bases at J, with 8 bases between the two ends. For the CDR3, the DNA is TGTGCCAGCAGCTTAGGGATGCGGGAAAAACTGTTTTTT. This encodes CASSLGMREKLFF.

The count of this clone is one. The chain uses TRBV5-6 and TRBJ1-2; 7 bases align to TRBD1. J was trimmed by 3 bases and V by 2 bases; bases with no gene match: 7. This CDR3 region has 15 residues. The germline V gene has CDR1 SGHDT and CDR2 YYEEEE. CDR3 region: CASSFRQGLDYGYTF. Written as DNA, the CDR3 is TGTGCCAGCAGCTTCCGACAGGGCCTAGACTATGGCTACACCTTC.

As regards this clone: Different DNA sequences within this sample yield the same CDR3. V gene TRBV28 combines with J gene TRBJ2-7; D is uncertain. V was trimmed by 1 base and J by 4 bases, leaving 5 bases between them. Germline assignment: CDR1 MDHEN and CDR2 SYDVKM. The CDR3 length is 12 residues. CDR3 nucleotide sequence: TGTGCCAGCAGTTTATCGTTTTACGAGCAGTACTTC. Its protein product is CASSLSFYEQYF.

This chain uses TRBV2 with TRBJ1-2; 7 nucleotides align to TRBD1. V was pared by 3 bases and J by 4 bases, with 5 bases of the junction left unmatched. Germline V lookup: CDR1 SNHLY, CDR2 FYNNEI. This CDR3 has 14 amino acids. In DNA, the CDR3 is TGTGCCAGCAGTGATCCAGGGGGGATCTATGGCTACACCTTC. This encodes CASSDPGGIYGYTF.

On this clone: The same CDR3 arises from other DNA sequences in this sample as well. This rearrangement joins TRBV19 to TRBJ1-1; no firm D call. V lost 3 bases to trimming and J lost 1 base, with 9 bases between them. CDR3 length: 14 residues. The V gene's germline CDR1 is LNHDA and CDR2 SQIVND (reference sequence). Here the CDR3 DNA reads TGTGCCAGTAGTATCAACCGAGGGAACACTGAAGCTTTCTTT. This gives the protein CASSINRGNTEAFF.

The chain combines TRBV19 with TRBJ1-5; D is unresolved. Between the trimmed V and J ends, which lost 3 bases and 2 bases, there was a span of 11 bases. Germline V gives CDR1 LNHDA, CDR2 SQIVND (reference sequence). The CDR3 is 15 residues long. The CDR3 nucleotides read TGTGCCAGTAGTATCGGGGATGCAGGCAATCAGCCCCAGCATTTT. This codes for CASSIGDAGNQPQHF.

The J gene is TRBJ1-3, the V gene TRBV28; maybe TRBD1 (5 bases). The CDR3 extends over 16 amino acids. CDR1 and CDR2 from the germline V gene are MDHEN and SYDVKM. Trimming shortened V by 1 base and J by 2 bases, and 12 bases separated the two germline ends. The CDR3 here is CASSLSIGAAGNTIYF. In DNA form, the CDR3 reads TGTGCCAGCAGTTTATCAATAGGGGCCGCTGGAAACACCATATATTTT.

The CDR3 here is CASRRLGGQFF. CDR3 in DNA: TGTGCCAGCAGGAGACTCGGGGGGCAGTTCTTC. This chain joins TRBV12-3 or TRBV12-4 and TRBJ2-1, with D possibly being TRBD2 (6 bases). V lost 6 bases, J lost 12 bases, and 12 bases lay in between. CDR3 length equals 11 residues.

J is TRBJ1-4 and V is TRBV6-5; a possible D gene is TRBD1 (5 bases). The CDR3 runs 12 residues. Trimming stripped 8 bases from V and 8 bases from J, with 12 bases between. Germline assignment: CDR1 MNHEY and CDR2 SVGAGI. Here the CDR3 DNA reads TGTGCCAGCTCGAAGGGGCGGGAAAAACTGTTTTTT. It translates to CASSKGREKLFF.

The chain links TRBV28 to TRBJ1-5; D is undetermined. Trimming cost V 3 bases and J 4 bases, with 7 bases left between them. The CDR3 spans 13 residues. CDR1 and CDR2 from the germline V gene are MDHEN and SYDVKM. CDR3 sequence: CASSLTANQPQHF. In DNA form, the CDR3 reads TGTGCCAGCAGTTTGACTGCGAATCAGCCCCAGCATTTT.